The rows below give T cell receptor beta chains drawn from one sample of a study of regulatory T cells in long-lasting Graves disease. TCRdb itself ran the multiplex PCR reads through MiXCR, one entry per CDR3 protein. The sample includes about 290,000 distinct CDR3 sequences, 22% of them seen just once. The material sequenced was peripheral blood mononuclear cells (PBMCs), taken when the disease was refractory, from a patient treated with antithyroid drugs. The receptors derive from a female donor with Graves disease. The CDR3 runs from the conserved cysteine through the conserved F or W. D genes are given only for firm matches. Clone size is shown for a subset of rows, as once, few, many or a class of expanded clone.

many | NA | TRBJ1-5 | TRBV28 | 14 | TGTGCCAGCAGTTTATGGGAGCAAGGTCAGCCCCAGCATTTT | CASSLWEQGQPQHF
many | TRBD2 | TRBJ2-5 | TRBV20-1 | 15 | TGCAGTGCTAGACCCCCACTAGCGGGAGAAGAGACCCAGTACTTC | CSARPPLAGEETQYF
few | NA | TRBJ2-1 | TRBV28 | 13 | TGTGCCAGCAGTGAGCCCTGGGACAATGAGCAGTTCTTC | CASSEPWDNEQFF
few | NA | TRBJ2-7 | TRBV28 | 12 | TGTGCCAGCGTTTCCGGAACCTACGAGCAGTACTTC | CASVSGTYEQYF
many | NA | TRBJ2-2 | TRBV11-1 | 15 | TGTGCCAGCAGCTTGGACAGAATTAACACCGGGGAGCTGTTTTTT | CASSLDRINTGELFF
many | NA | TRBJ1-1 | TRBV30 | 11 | TGTACCTGGAGTGTGGCCACTGAAGCTTTCTTT | CTWSVATEAFF
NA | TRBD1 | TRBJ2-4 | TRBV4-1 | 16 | TGCGCCAGCAGCCAAGCCCAGGGGGCTGCCAAAAACATTCAGTACTTC | CASSQAQGAAKNIQYF
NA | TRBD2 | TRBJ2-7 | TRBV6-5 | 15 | TGTGCCAGCAGTTACTCAGGCGGGAGAGTCTACGAGCAGTACTTC | CASSYSGGRVYEQYF
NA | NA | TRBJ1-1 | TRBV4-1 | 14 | TGCGCCAGCAGCCAAGATGAGTGGAACACTGAAGCTTTCTTT | CASSQDEWNTEAFF
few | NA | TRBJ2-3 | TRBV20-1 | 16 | TGCAGTGCGCCAGGCCGTGGGGGAGTCGGCACAGATACGCAGTATTTT | CSAPGRGGVGTDTQYF
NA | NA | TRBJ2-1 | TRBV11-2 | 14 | TGTGCCAGCAATAGCGGAGCAAACTACAATGAGCAGTTCTTC | CASNSGANYNEQFF
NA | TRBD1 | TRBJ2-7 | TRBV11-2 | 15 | TGTGCCAGCAGTCTAACCCGGGACAGTTTTTACGAGCAGTACTTC | CASSLTRDSFYEQYF
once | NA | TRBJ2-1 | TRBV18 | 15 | TGTGCCAGCTCCTCACGCGACGGGGGAGACAATGAGCAGTTCTTC | CASSSRDGGDNEQFF
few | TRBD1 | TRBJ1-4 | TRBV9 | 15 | TGTGCCAGCAGGGATTACAGGGGGCAGAATGAAAAACTGTTTTTT | CASRDYRGQNEKLFF
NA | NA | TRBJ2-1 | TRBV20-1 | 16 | TGCAGTGCTAGCGATCCCGGGACTTCATCCTACAATGAGCAGTTCTTC | CSASDPGTSSYNEQFF
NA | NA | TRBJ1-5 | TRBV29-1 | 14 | TGCAGCGTTCGAGAACAGGAATCAAGCCAGCCCCAGCATTTT | CSVREQESSQPQHF
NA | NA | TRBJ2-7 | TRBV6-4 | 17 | TGTGCCAGCAGTTATTCGTATGGCGGGACCAGCTCCTACGAGCAGTACTTC | CASSYSYGGTSSYEQYF
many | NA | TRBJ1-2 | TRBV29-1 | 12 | TGCAGCGTTGACACCCTGATGAGTGGCTACACCTTC | CSVDTLMSGYTF
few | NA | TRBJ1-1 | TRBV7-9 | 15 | TGTGCCAGCAGCTTAGCGGGAGGGGGTTTCACTGAAGCTTTCTTT | CASSLAGGGFTEAFF
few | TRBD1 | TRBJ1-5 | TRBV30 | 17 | TGTGCCTGGAACTTTTCCCGGGACAGGGATTCTTGTCAGCCCCAGCATTTT | CAWNFSRDRDSCQPQHF
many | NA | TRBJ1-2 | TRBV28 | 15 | TGTGCCAGCACCAATAACCCCCCGGGGGCCGGTGGCTACACCTTC | CASTNNPPGAGGYTF
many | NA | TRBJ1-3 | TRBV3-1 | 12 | TGTGCCAGCAGCCAAGAAGGGACATCCGTCCATTTT | CASSQEGTSVHF
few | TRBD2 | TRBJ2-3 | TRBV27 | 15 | TGTGCCAGCAGTTCACTAGCGGGGCTCACAGATACGCAGTATTTT | CASSSLAGLTDTQYF
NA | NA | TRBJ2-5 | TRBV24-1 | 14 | TGTACCACCAGTGACCTGGACAGCCAAGAGACCCAGTACTTC | CTTSDLDSQETQYF
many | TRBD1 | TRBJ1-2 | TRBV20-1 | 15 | TGCAGTGCTAGAGGAATCGGAGACAGGGCCTATGGCTACACCTTC | CSARGIGDRAYGYTF
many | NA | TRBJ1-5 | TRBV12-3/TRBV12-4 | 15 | TGTGCCAGCAGTTTAGATAACAGAGGCAATCAGCCCCAGCATTTT | CASSLDNRGNQPQHF
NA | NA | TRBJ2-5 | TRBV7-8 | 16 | TGTGCCAGCAGCCTCAGCCAGGGCGGTTTTTGGGAGACCCAGTACTTC | CASSLSQGGFWETQYF
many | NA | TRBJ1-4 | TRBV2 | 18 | TGTGCCAGCAGTGAAATTCCAAGGGGCCCTGCAACTAATGAAAAACTGTTTTTT | CASSEIPRGPATNEKLFF
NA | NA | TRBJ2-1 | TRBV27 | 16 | TGTGCCAGCAGTCCGATACGACAATCCTCCTACAATGAGCAGTTCTTC | CASSPIRQSSYNEQFF
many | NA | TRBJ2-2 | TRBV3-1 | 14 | TGTGCCAGCAGTCCTCGGCCGAACACCGGGGAGCTGTTTTTT | CASSPRPNTGELFF
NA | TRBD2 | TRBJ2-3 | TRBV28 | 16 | TGTGCCAGCAGTTTGGCGGGAGGGCTCCGTGGAGATACGCAGTATTTT | CASSLAGGLRGDTQYF
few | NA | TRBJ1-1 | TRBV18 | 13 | TGTGCCAGCTCATCACTTGAGAACACTGAAGCTTTCTTT | CASSSLENTEAFF
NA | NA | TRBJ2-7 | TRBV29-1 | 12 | TGCAGCGTAGGCAGGGGCGTAGGGGAGCAGTACTTC | CSVGRGVGEQYF
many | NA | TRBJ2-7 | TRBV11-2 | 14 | TGTGCCAGCAGCTTATTCTCGGGGTCCTACGAGCAGTACTTC | CASSLFSGSYEQYF
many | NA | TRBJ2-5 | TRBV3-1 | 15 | TGTGCCAGCAGCCCCCTCAACGGGAGAGGAGAGACCCAGTACTTC | CASSPLNGRGETQYF
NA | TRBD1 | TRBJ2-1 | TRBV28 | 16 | TGTGCCAGCAACTCACCGGGACAGGGAACGGTCGATGAGCAGTTCTTC | CASNSPGQGTVDEQFF
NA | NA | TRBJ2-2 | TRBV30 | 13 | TGTGCCTGGAGTGGACAGAGCACCGGGGAGCTGTTTTTT | CAWSGQSTGELFF
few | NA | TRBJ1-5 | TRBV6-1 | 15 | TGTGCCAGCAGTGGGAGCGGGACTCTTTATCAGCCCCAGCATTTT | CASSGSGTLYQPQHF
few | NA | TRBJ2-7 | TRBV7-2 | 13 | TGTGCCGGCAGCCGTGGCGGGGCTTACGAGCAGTACTTC | CAGSRGGAYEQYF
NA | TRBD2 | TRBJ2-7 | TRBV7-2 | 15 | TGTGCCAGCAGCCCCTCCGGAGCGGGGTACTCCGAGCAGTACTTC | CASSPSGAGYSEQYF